A single sample gave rise to the 25 T cell receptor beta chains below, sequenced in a study of blood T cell repertoires in COVID-19. TCRdb keeps only in-frame clones here, not all; method: immunoSEQ multiplex PCR. Of approximately 160,000 clones in the sample, approximately 85% are singletons; the top ten hold approximately 1.3%. Sequences were obtained from peripheral blood. These TCRs come from a man aged 60 to 69 who had recovered from COVID-19.

V and J are TRBV6-2 or TRBV6-3 and TRBJ1-1; 8 positions agree with TRBD1. V shed 2 bases and J 6 bases; nucleotides not matched to a gene: 17. Germline CDR1 reads MNHEY; CDR2 reads SVGEGT. The CDR3 length is 18 residues. The CDR3 DNA reads TGTGCCAGCAGTTACATCTCGGACAGGGTAATTTTTGTATCTGAAGCTTTCTTT. Translation: CASSYISDRVIFVSEAFF.

V gene TRBV2 combines with J gene TRBJ1-4; TRBD1 aligns across 10 bases. This CDR3 spans 13 amino acids. Germline loops: CDR1 SNHLY, CDR2 FYNNEI. The ends lost 8 bases at V and 5 bases at J; junction bases unmatched: 2. The CDR3 DNA reads TGTGCCAGCGGGGACAGGGGAAATGAAAAACTGTTTTTT. Encoded protein: CASGDRGNEKLFF.

This chain uses TRBV27 with TRBJ2-7; 9 positions match TRBD1. The CDR3 runs to 15 residues. With 5 bases clipped from V and 0 bases from J, the junction kept 5 bases outside the gene matches. Germline CDR1 MNHEY, CDR2 SMNVEV (reference sequence). The CDR3 sequence is CASSPGQGSSYEQYF. CDR3 DNA sequence: TGTGCCAGCAGTCCAGGACAGGGGAGCTCCTACGAGCAGTACTTC.

The gene calls are TRBV23-1 and TRBJ2-5; D might be TRBD1 (5 bases). TRBV23-1 has ORF status, its function being uncertain. The CDR3 has 17 residues. Trimming shortened V by 3 bases and J by 5 bases, and 22 bases separated the two germline ends. CDR3: CASSQSGKVVHKETQYF. The CDR3 DNA reads TGCGCCAGCAGTCAGTCAGGGAAGGTTGTGCACAAGGAGACCCAGTACTTC.

V is TRBV19 and J is TRBJ1-4; 7 bases agree with TRBD1. V lost 7 bases and J lost 7; bases outside the gene matches: 9. There are 14 residues in the CDR3. Germline lookup yields CDR1 LNHDA and CDR2 SQIVND (reference sequence). Written as DNA, the CDR3 is TGTGCCAGTAACCTACACAGGGGTGGTGAAAAACTGTTTTTT. The encoded protein is CASNLHRGGEKLFF.

This clone was seen once. This chain uses TRBV7-6 with TRBJ1-6; no clear D gene. CDR3 size: 11 residues. The V gene lost 4 bases and the J gene lost 13 bases, with 8 bases spanning the gap. Looked up from germline, CDR1 is SGHVS and CDR2 is FNYEAQ. CDR3 in DNA: TGTGCCAGCAGCTCTCGCGGTCCCCTCCACTTT. Its translation: CASSSRGPLHF.

The chain recombines TRBV7-9 with TRBJ1-2; TRBD1 might be the D (6 bases). Per the germline V gene, CDR1 is SEHNR and CDR2 is FQNEAQ (reference sequence). The CDR3 has 16 amino acids. Deletions cut 5 bases from V and 3 bases from J, with 19 bases between. The CDR3 is CASSRRTVQGDYGYTF. Written as DNA, the CDR3 is TGTGCCAGCAGCCGAAGGACAGTCCAAGGGGACTATGGCTACACCTTC. Filled out from reference TRBV7-9 and TRBJ1-2, the complete variable domain reads DTGVSQNPRHKITKRGQNVTFRCDPISEHNRLYWYRQTLGQGPEFLTYFQNEAQLEKSRLLSDRFSAERPKGSFSTLEIQRTEQGDSAMYLCASSRRTVQGDYGYTFGSGTRLTVV.

The chain couples TRBV5-4 to TRBJ2-1; tentatively, D is TRBD1 (6 bases). V was pared by 4 bases and J by 8 bases, with 16 bases between. Germline CDR1 and CDR2: SGHNT and YYREEE (reference sequence). There are 14 residues in the CDR3. The CDR3 DNA reads TGTGCCAGCAGCCCTAGGACAGCTCCGTATGAGCAGTTCTTC. As protein: CASSPRTAPYEQFF.

The chain has TRBV9 and TRBJ2-1; possible D gene TRBD2, 5 bases. V lost 0 bases and J lost 6, with 13 bases in between. The germline V gene has CDR1 SGDLS and CDR2 YYNGEE. CDR3 size: 15 residues. The CDR3 loop reads CASSVGSGEINEQFF. The DNA for the CDR3 is TGTGCCAGCAGCGTAGGGTCCGGGGAAATCAATGAGCAGTTCTTC.

This rearrangement joins TRBV6-5 to TRBJ2-1, with 8 positions matching TRBD1. The germline CDR1 and CDR2 sequences are MNHEY and SVGAGI. Losses at the gene ends were 4 bases for V and 12 bases for J; bases not matched to a gene: 2. CDR3 length equals 11 residues. As DNA, the CDR3 is TGTGCCAGCAGTTCCGGGACAGGGCAGTTCTTC. Translated: CASSSGTGQFF.

This chain connects TRBV30 to TRBJ2-7; TRBD1 agrees at 9 bases. There are 13 residues in the CDR3. V was pared by 1 base and J by 7 bases, with 5 bases of the junction left unmatched. The V gene's germline CDR1 is GTSNPN and CDR2 SVGIG (reference sequence). For the CDR3, the DNA is TGTGCCTGGAGTGGGACAGGGGCGTGGGAGCAGTACTTC. This translates into CAWSGTGAWEQYF.

The genes are TRBV9 and TRBJ1-2; D possibly corresponds to TRBD1 (6 bases). The CDR3 runs 15 residues. Germline values: CDR1 SGDLS, CDR2 YYNGEE. V was cut by 3 bases and J by 1 base, with 13 bases left in between. Here the CDR3 reads CASSATTGLNYGYTF. CDR3 DNA: TGTGCCAGCAGCGCAACGACAGGACTTAACTATGGCTACACCTTC.

The chain couples TRBV25-1 to TRBJ2-6; 9 bases align to TRBD2. The V segment lost 9 bases and the J segment 0 bases; nucleotides outside the gene matches: 9. The CDR3 is 17 residues long. CDR1 and CDR2 from the germline V gene are MGHDK and SYGVNS. CDR3 sequence reads: CASSWASGISGANVLTF. The CDR3 nucleotides are TGTGCCAGTTCATGGGCTAGCGGGATCTCTGGGGCCAACGTCCTGACTTTC.

V usage is TRBV7-2 and J usage is TRBJ2-1; 11 bases line up with TRBD2. The CDR3 loop spans 17 amino acids. Trimming cost V 6 bases and J 5 bases; bases outside gene matches: 12. CDR1 and CDR2 (germline): SGHTA, FQGNSA. In DNA form, the CDR3 reads TGTGCCAGCAGTTCCCTCCCACTAGCGGGGGATCACAATGAGCAGTTCTTC. Translated, it gives CASSSLPLAGDHNEQFF.

The rearrangement links TRBV6-5 to TRBJ2-7; D is perhaps TRBD2 (5 bases). This CDR3 is built from 14 residues. Germline loops: CDR1 MNHEY, CDR2 SVGAGI. Trimming cost V 4 bases and J 2 bases, with 12 bases left between them. In nucleotides, the CDR3 is TGTGCCAGCAGTTCGTCGTCGGGAACCTACGAGCAGTACTTC. Encoded protein: CASSSSSGTYEQYF.

This chain connects TRBV10-3 to TRBJ2-3; TRBD1 aligns across 8 bases. The germline V gene encodes CDR1 ENHRY and CDR2 SYGVKD. The CDR3 spans 16 residues. J lost 5 bases, V lost 3 bases, and 10 bases had no gene match. CDR3 sequence: CAISEGLAGGRDTQYF. CDR3 nucleotides: TGTGCCATCAGTGAAGGCTTGGCAGGGGGCAGAGATACGCAGTATTTT.

The rearrangement links TRBV7-2 to TRBJ2-5, with D possibly being TRBD2 (6 bases). The CDR3 length is 17 residues. Trimming pared 5 bases from V and 5 bases from J, leaving 24 bases between. CDR1 and CDR2 (germline): SGHTA, FQGNSA. CDR3: CASSPGLSKTRGETQYF. The CDR3 DNA is TGTGCCAGCAGCCCAGGACTTTCGAAGACCCGGGGGGAGACCCAGTACTTC. Full variable domain (rest looked up from reference TRBV7-2 and TRBJ2-5): GAGVSQSPSNKVTEKGKDVELRCDPISGHTALYWYRQSLGQGLEFLIYFQGNSAPDKSGLPSDRFSAERTGGSVSTLTIQRTQQEDSAVYLCASSPGLSKTRGETQYFGPGTRLLVL.

The J gene is TRBJ2-7, the V gene TRBV10-3, with 11 positions matching TRBD2. CDR3 length: 13 residues. V gave up 6 bases and J gave up 4 bases; unmatched junction bases: 2. The germline V gene encodes CDR1 ENHRY and CDR2 SYGVKD. In DNA, the CDR3 is TGTGCCATCAGGGGGACTAGCGGATACGAGCAGTACTTC. It encodes CAIRGTSGYEQYF.

This rearrangement joins TRBV5-6 to TRBJ1-2, with D perhaps TRBD1 (6 bases). CDR1 SGHDT and CDR2 YYEEEE come from the germline V gene. Trimming removed 5 bases from V and 5 bases from J, with 13 bases in between. This CDR3 spans 13 amino acids. The CDR3 DNA reads as TGTGCCAGCAGTGGGACAAACGTTTATGGCTACACCTTC. Protein product: CASSGTNVYGYTF.

The chain is built from TRBV5-1 and TRBJ1-3; D unclear. The V end was cut by 7 bases, the J end by 0 bases, with 11 bases between. This CDR3 is 14 amino acids long. Per the germline V gene, CDR1 is SGHRS and CDR2 is YFSETQ. The CDR3 sequence: CASATDPSGNTIYF. CDR3 nucleotide sequence: TGCGCCAGCGCGACTGACCCCTCTGGAAACACCATATATTTT.

This clone was recorded only once. The CDR3 region is CASGQGTNTEAFF. CDR3 bases: TGTGCCAGCGGACAGGGCACGAACACTGAAGCTTTCTTT. The chain recombines TRBV12-3 or TRBV12-4 with TRBJ1-1, with 8 bases lining up with TRBD1. Trimming cost V 8 bases and J 1 base; bases outside gene matches: 3. The CDR3 runs 13 residues.

The V and J genes are TRBV3-1 (or the pseudogene TRBV3-2) and TRBJ1-2; D uncertain. The CDR3 loop spans 15 amino acids. V lost 0 bases and J 6 bases, leaving 14 bases between the germline ends. Germline CDR1 is LGHDT and CDR2 is YNNKEL (reference sequence). The CDR3 loop is CASSQDPAGFHGYTF. CDR3 coding DNA: TGTGCCAGCAGCCAAGATCCGGCAGGATTCCATGGCTACACCTTC.

The chain has TRBV7-9 and TRBJ1-4, with TRBD1 identical over 7 bases. Germline V CDR1 and CDR2: SEHNR, FQNEAQ (reference sequence). The junction had 0 bases not matched to a gene; V was cut back by 8 bases and J by 0 bases. The CDR3 is 13 amino acids. The CDR3: CASGTATNEKLFF. DNA for the CDR3: TGTGCCAGCGGGACAGCAACTAATGAAAAACTGTTTTTT.

The chain joins TRBV6-5 to TRBJ2-1; the match to TRBD1 covers 7 bases. The CDR3 extends over 15 amino acids. The germline V gene has CDR1 MNHEY and CDR2 SVGAGI. V was clipped by 6 bases and J by 6 bases; unmatched bases: 11. DNA of the CDR3: TGTGCCAGCAGGCATGGACAGGAAGGGGGCAATGAGCAGTTCTTC. This gives the protein CASRHGQEGGNEQFF.

The chain employs TRBV12-3 or TRBV12-4 and TRBJ2-7; the match to TRBD2 covers 7 bases. J was trimmed by 4 bases and V by 6 bases; bases with no gene match: 3. This CDR3 has 12 amino acids. The CDR3 loop reads CASSPGGYEQYF. In DNA form, the CDR3 reads TGTGCCAGCAGCCCGGGGGGTTACGAGCAGTACTTC.